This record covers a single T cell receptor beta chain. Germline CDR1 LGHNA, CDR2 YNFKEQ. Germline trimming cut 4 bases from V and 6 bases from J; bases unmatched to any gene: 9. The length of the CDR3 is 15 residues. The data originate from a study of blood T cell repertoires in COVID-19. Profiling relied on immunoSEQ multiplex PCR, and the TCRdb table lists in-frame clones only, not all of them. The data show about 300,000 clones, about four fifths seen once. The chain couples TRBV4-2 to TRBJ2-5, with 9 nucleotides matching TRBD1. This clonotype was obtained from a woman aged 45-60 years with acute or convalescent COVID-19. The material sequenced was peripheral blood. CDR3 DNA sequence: TGTGCCAGCAGCCCCATAGGGGGACAGGGAAAGACCCAGTACTTC. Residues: CASSPIGGQGKTQYF.